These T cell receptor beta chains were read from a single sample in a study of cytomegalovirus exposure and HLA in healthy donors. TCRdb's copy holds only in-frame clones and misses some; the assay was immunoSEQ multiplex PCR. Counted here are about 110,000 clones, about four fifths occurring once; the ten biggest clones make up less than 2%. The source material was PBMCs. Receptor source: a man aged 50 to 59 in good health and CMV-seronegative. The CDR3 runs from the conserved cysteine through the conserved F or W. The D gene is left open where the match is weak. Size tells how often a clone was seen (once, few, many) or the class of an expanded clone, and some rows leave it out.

CASSSPGGGSYEKLFF	TGTGCCAGCAGTTCTCCAGGTGGAGGGAGCTATGAAAAACTGTTTTTT	TRBV6-5	NA	NA	TRBJ1-4
CASSHRTGGDQPQHF	TGTGCCAGCAGCCATCGGACAGGGGGAGATCAGCCCCAGCATTTT	TRBV7-2	TRBD1	NA	TRBJ1-5
CASSTLKGIPYEQYF	TGTGCCAGTAGTACTCTTAAGGGGATCCCCTACGAGCAGTACTTC	TRBV19	NA	NA	TRBJ2-7
CSVQTGGGTDTQYF	TGCAGCGTCCAAACGGGCGGGGGAACAGATACGCAGTATTTT	TRBV29-1	TRBD2	NA	TRBJ2-3
CARKKGLKNIQYF	TGTGCCAGAAAGAAGGGACTAAAGAACATTCAGTACTTC	TRBV19	TRBD2	NA	TRBJ2-4
CASRRQGPQETQYF	TGCGCCAGCAGAAGACAGGGCCCCCAAGAGACCCAGTACTTC	TRBV4-1	TRBD1	NA	TRBJ2-5
CASSYVRTGGGYGYTF	TGTGCCAGCAGTTACGTTAGGACAGGGGGAGGCTATGGCTACACCTTC	TRBV6-5	TRBD1	NA	TRBJ1-2
CASSPGQGWTEAFF	TGTGCCAGCAGCCCCGGTCAGGGCTGGACTGAAGCTTTCTTT	TRBV9	NA	once	TRBJ1-1
CASSLGGPNQPQHF	TGTGCCAGCAGCTTGGGGGGGCCAAATCAGCCCCAGCATTTT	TRBV5-4	NA	NA	TRBJ1-5
CASSYEGVQETQYF	TGTGCCAGCAGTTACGAGGGGGTCCAAGAGACCCAGTACTTC	TRBV6-5	NA	NA	TRBJ2-5
CASSPVAGRLTEAFF	TGTGCCAGCTCACCTGTAGCGGGTAGGCTGACTGAAGCTTTCTTT	TRBV18	NA	NA	TRBJ1-1
CASNVVGQAYNEQFF	TGTGCCAGCAACGTAGTGGGGCAGGCCTACAATGAGCAGTTCTTC	TRBV9	NA	once	TRBJ2-1
CASSSLAGGIGELFF	TGTGCCAGCAGCTCACTAGCGGGGGGAATCGGGGAGCTGTTTTTT	TRBV5-4	TRBD2	NA	TRBJ2-2
CASSLEGARDQPQHF	TGTGCCAGCAGCTTGGAGGGGGCGCGAGATCAGCCCCAGCATTTT	TRBV7-8	TRBD1	NA	TRBJ1-5
CASSSGGSADTQYF	TGTGCCAGCAGCAGCGGGGGGTCTGCAGATACGCAGTATTTT	TRBV6-5	TRBD2	NA	TRBJ2-3
CASSYGGALSNYGYTF	TGTGCCAGCAGTTATGGGGGGGCGCTATCTAACTATGGCTACACCTTC	TRBV6-5	NA	NA	TRBJ1-2
CASSFSGAGNTIYF	TGTGCCAGCAGCTTTAGCGGGGCTGGAAACACCATATATTTT	TRBV11-2	NA	NA	TRBJ1-3
CASSVSRDNEQFF	TGTGCCAGTAGTGTCTCCAGGGACAATGAGCAGTTCTTC	TRBV19	NA	NA	TRBJ2-1
CASSPSRTGASPEAFF	TGTGCCAGCAGCCCTAGCAGGACAGGGGCCTCCCCTGAAGCTTTCTTT	TRBV7-9	TRBD1	few	TRBJ1-1
CARPGQGAAREQYF	TGTGCCAGGCCGGGACAGGGGGCTGCTAGGGAGCAGTACTTC	TRBV5-8	TRBD1	NA	TRBJ2-7
CASSLGGDLDEQFF	TGTGCTAGCAGCTTAGGGGGGGATTTGGATGAGCAGTTCTTC	TRBV7-7	NA	NA	TRBJ2-1
CASSFYVDGYTF	TGTGCCAGCAGTTTCTATGTCGATGGCTACACCTTC	TRBV28	NA	NA	TRBJ1-2
CASSPGQGVWEQFF	TGTGCCAGCAGCCCCGGACAGGGGGTTTGGGAGCAGTTCTTC	TRBV11-1	TRBD1	NA	TRBJ2-1
CASSSRRTGYSPLHF	TGTGCCAGCAGCTCAAGACGGACAGGGTATTCACCCCTCCACTTT	TRBV9	TRBD1	NA	TRBJ1-6
CASSLGQRNNSPLHF	TGTGCCAGCAGCTTGGGACAGAGAAATAATTCACCCCTCCACTTT	TRBV11-2	TRBD1	NA	TRBJ1-6
CASSAHRGLREKLFF	TGTGCCAGCAGCGCTCACAGGGGGCTTCGAGAAAAACTGTTTTTT	TRBV7-9	TRBD1	once	TRBJ1-4
CASSDNRAMEGYTF	TGTGCCAGCAGTGACAACAGAGCCATGGAGGGCTACACTTTC	TRBV25-1	NA	NA	TRBJ1-2
CASSSGDLQETQYF	TGTGCCAGTTCTAGCGGGGATCTACAAGAGACCCAGTACTTC	TRBV10-3	TRBD2	NA	TRBJ2-5
CAGGGGSNEKLFF	TGTGCCGGGGGAGGAGGGAGTAATGAAAAACTGTTTTTT	TRBV2	NA	NA	TRBJ1-4
CSAGGLNTEAFF	TGCAGCGCCGGGGGACTGAACACTGAAGCTTTCTTT	TRBV29-1	NA	NA	TRBJ1-1
CASSPDRGNKWDGYTF	TGCGCCAGCAGCCCGGACAGGGGAAATAAGTGGGATGGCTACACCTTC	TRBV4-3	TRBD1	NA	TRBJ1-2
CASSPLRRAGGRGTGELFF	TGTGCCAGCTCACCTCTCAGGCGAGCGGGGGGCCGTGGCACCGGGGAGCTGTTTTTT	TRBV18	TRBD2	NA	TRBJ2-2
CASSDWNSGNTIYF	TGTGCCAGCAGCGACTGGAACTCTGGAAACACCATATATTTT	TRBV7-2	NA	NA	TRBJ1-3
CASSPTNYGYTF	TGTGCCAGCAGCCCGACAAACTATGGCTACACCTTC	TRBV9	NA	few	TRBJ1-2
CASSPRLAGQGYEQYF	TGTGCCAGCAGCCCGAGACTAGCGGGGCAAGGCTACGAGCAGTACTTC	TRBV11-2	TRBD2	NA	TRBJ2-7
CASSQERGTEAFF	TGTGCCAGCAGCCAAGAAAGGGGCACTGAAGCTTTCTTT	TRBV14	NA	NA	TRBJ1-1
CASSLDGAGTF	TGTGCCAGCAGCTTGGATGGGGCCGGGACCTTC	TRBV5-4	NA	NA	TRBJ1-2